This T cell receptor beta chain was obtained from a study of blood T cell repertoires in COVID-19. In the original processing: Researchers report that nucleated cell counts were estimated from reference gene primer amplification. Method: immunoSEQ multiplex PCR; TCRdb's copy keeps in-frame clones and lacks some. V and J calls and clone size are copied from that table; D and trimming were computed from the DNA. Of 200,000 or so clones listed, approximately 88% are singletons. The CDR3 has 12 residues. The V and J ends lost 1 base and 8 bases respectively, with 8 bases between them. The V gene's germline CDR1 is LGHNA and CDR2 YNFKEQ.

The sample taken for sequencing was peripheral blood. The sequence derives from a man between 60 and 75 years old who had recovered from COVID-19. This chain joins TRBV4-2 and TRBJ1-2; D unclear. The CDR3 sequence: CASSQVPVGYTF. The CDR3 coding sequence is TGTGCCAGCAGCCAAGTTCCCGTGGGCTACACCTTC.